Listed here are 18 T cell receptor beta chains from one sample, sequenced in a study of cytomegalovirus exposure and HLA in healthy donors. The PCR ran on 60 Vbeta and 13 Jbeta primers. TCRdb's table, derived via immunoSEQ multiplex PCR, lists solely in-frame clones and lacks some. The sample shows 130,000 or so clones, roughly 73% of them seen only once. The source material was PBMCs. The receptors shown here come from a man aged 35 to 55 in good health and CMV-seronegative.

V is TRBV18 and J is TRBJ1-5; 8 bases are shared with TRBD1. The germline gives CDR1 KGHSH, CDR2 LQKENI. This CDR3 comprises 21 residues. J lost 2 bases, V lost 2 bases, and 20 bases had no gene match. CDR3 sequence: CASSPELLTGDFWYGNQPQHF. The CDR3 coding sequence is TGTGCCAGCTCACCAGAGTTGTTGACAGGGGATTTTTGGTATGGCAATCAGCCCCAGCATTTT.

This chain connects TRBV11-1 to TRBJ1-1; D gene ambiguous. Per the germline V gene, CDR1 is SGHAT and CDR2 is FQDESV (reference sequence). This CDR3 has 14 amino acids. Trimming cost V 1 base and J 0 bases, with 6 bases left between them. For the CDR3, the DNA is TGTGCCAGCAGCTTAGGCGGCTTGAACACTGAAGCTTTCTTT. Residues: CASSLGGLNTEAFF.

In its sample, this clone was seen once. V gene TRBV7-2 combines with J gene TRBJ1-3; the match to TRBD1 covers 7 bases. There are 18 residues in the CDR3. V shed 5 bases, J shed 4 bases, and the junction held 17 bases outside the gene matches. CDR1 and CDR2 from the germline V gene are SGHTA and FQGNSA. The CDR3 DNA sequence: TGTGCCAGCAGCCTACAGACACGACAGGGACGGGTGGGAAACACCATATATTTT. This gives the protein CASSLQTRQGRVGNTIYF. Complete variable domain (other parts from reference TRBV7-2 and TRBJ1-3): GAGVSQSPSNKVTEKGKDVELRCDPISGHTALYWYRQSLGQGLEFLIYFQGNSAPDKSGLPSDRFSAERTGGSVSTLTIQRTQQEDSAVYLCASSLQTRQGRVGNTIYFGEGSWLTVV.

Turning to this clone: Additional DNA sequences in this sample encode the identical CDR3. V gene TRBV15 combines with J gene TRBJ2-4; D gene uncertain. V was clipped by 3 bases and J by 1 base, with 10 bases between them. The CDR3 totals 15 residues. The V gene's germline CDR1 is LNHNV and CDR2 YYDKDF (reference sequence). CDR3 residues: CATSSPRLAKNIQYF. The CDR3, as DNA: TGTGCCACCAGCAGTCCTCGGTTGGCCAAAAACATTCAGTACTTC.

CDR3 protein: CASSPTSGGSTQYF. The CDR3 bases are TGTGCCAGCAGCCCCACTAGCGGGGGAAGTACCCAGTACTTC. This rearrangement joins TRBV7-3 to TRBJ2-5; 11 positions match TRBD2. Looked up from germline, CDR1 is SGHTA and CDR2 is FQGTGA. Trimming took 5 bases from V and 8 from J; bases not matched to a gene: 7. The CDR3 sequence is 14 residues long.

This chain links TRBV5-1 with TRBJ2-7; 7 bases line up with TRBD1. The CDR3 contains 15 residues. The ends lost 2 bases at V and 0 bases at J; junction bases unmatched: 5. CDR1 SGHRS and CDR2 YFSETQ come from the germline V gene. CDR3 DNA: TGCGCCAGCAGCTTCAGACAGGGATCCTCCTACGAGCAGTACTTC. It encodes CASSFRQGSSYEQYF.

V gene TRBV19 combines with J gene TRBJ1-2; a weak D match, TRBD1 (5 bases). The CDR3 contains 16 residues. Trimming cost V 1 base and J 5 bases, with 17 bases left between them. Germline V lookup: CDR1 LNHDA, CDR2 SQIVND (reference sequence). In DNA, the CDR3 is TGTGCCAGTAGTATAGTGTTTCGAGGACAAGATTATGGCTACACCTTC. This translates into CASSIVFRGQDYGYTF. Full variable domain (outside the CDR3, taken from reference TRBV19 and TRBJ1-2): DGGITQSPKYLFRKEGQNVTLSCEQNLNHDAMYWYRQDPGQGLRLIYYSQIVNDFQKGDIAEGYSVSREKKESFPLTVTSAQKNPTAFYLCASSIVFRGQDYGYTFGSGTRLTVV.

As for this clone: In the same sample, other DNA sequences code for this CDR3. V is TRBV6-5 and J is TRBJ2-7, with 9 nucleotides matching TRBD1. CDR1 MNHEY and CDR2 SVGAGI come from the germline V gene. This CDR3 is 16 amino acids long. Germline trimming cut 3 bases from V and 1 base from J; bases unmatched to any gene: 7. The CDR3: CASSYSGTGSSYEQYF. The CDR3 DNA follows: TGTGCCAGCAGTTATTCGGGGACAGGGTCTTCCTACGAGCAGTACTTC.

The V and J genes are TRBV29-1 and TRBJ1-3; D might be TRBD1 (6 bases). V gave up 2 bases and J gave up 9 bases, with 14 bases separating them. Germline CDR1 SQVTM, CDR2 ANQGSEA. The CDR3 length is 13 residues. The CDR3 DNA follows: TGCAGCGTTGAATTGACAGGAAGAAGCACCATATATTTT. This codes for CSVELTGRSTIYF.

J is TRBJ2-5 and V is TRBV5-1, with 8 bases aligning to TRBD2. The J call may be wrong; the DNA end is better matched by TRBJ2-7. The CDR3 is made up of 17 amino acids. Looked up from germline, CDR1 is SGHRS and CDR2 is YFSETQ. This chain's CDR3 is CASSLAGLAGGSYEQYF. The CDR3 DNA is TGCGCCAGCAGCTTGGCCGGGCTAGCGGGCGGATCCTACGAGCAGTACTTC.

V is TRBV5-1 and J is TRBJ2-1; perhaps TRBD2 as D (5 bases). Germline CDR1 reads SGHRS; CDR2 reads YFSETQ. This CDR3 region has 15 residues. The V gene lost 2 bases and the J gene lost 1 base, with 10 bases spanning the gap. The CDR3 protein is CASSFSSYSYNEQFF. In DNA, the CDR3 is TGCGCCAGCAGCTTTTCTAGCTATTCCTACAATGAGCAGTTCTTC.

The V call is TRBV6-4, the J call TRBJ1-2; 8 bases are shared with TRBD1. The CDR3 runs to 22 residues. Trimming took 0 bases from V and 0 from J; bases not matched to a gene: 21. Germline lookup yields CDR1 MRHNA and CDR2 SNTAGT. The CDR3 nucleotides read TGTGCCAGCAGTGACTCGCACCTAGGACAGGGAGAGGAAACGGAAGCTAACTATGGCTACACCTTC. It codes for CASSDSHLGQGEETEANYGYTF.

The V and J genes are TRBV15 and TRBJ1-1; D is ambiguous. The V end was cut by 5 bases, the J end by 1 base, with 8 bases between. CDR1 is LNHNV, CDR2 YYDKDF, per germline (reference sequence). The CDR3 has 13 amino acids. The CDR3 reads CATSSGENTEAFF. The CDR3 bases are TGTGCCACCAGCTCCGGGGAGAACACTGAAGCTTTCTTT.

The CDR3 loop is CASSQDTGIYNEQFF. CDR3 DNA: TGTGCCAGCAGCCAAGATACAGGGATCTACAATGAGCAGTTCTTC. The genes are TRBV4-2 and TRBJ2-1, with D tentatively TRBD1 (6 bases). The germline CDR1 and CDR2 sequences are LGHNA and YNFKEQ. V dropped 0 bases and J dropped 3 bases, with 9 bases sitting between them. The CDR3 is made up of 15 amino acids.

V usage is TRBV19 and J usage is TRBJ2-3; the D is unclear. Germline CDR1 is LNHDA and CDR2 is SQIVND (reference sequence). Trimming cost V 7 bases and J 9 bases, with 11 bases left between them. There are 11 residues in the CDR3. The CDR3 DNA reads TGTGCCAGTACCCTTTTCTTGACGCAGTATTTT. Translated: CASTLFLTQYF.

The sample holds a few counts of this clone. The CDR3 DNA reads as TGTGCCAGCACCAATTCGAAGCCCTACGAGCAGTACTTC. Its protein product is CASTNSKPYEQYF. The chain carries TRBV6-4 and TRBJ2-7; D remains unclear. V was shortened by 7 bases and J by 2 bases, with 12 bases between the two germline ends. This CDR3 is built from 13 residues. Per the germline V gene, CDR1 is MRHNA and CDR2 is SNTAGT.

V gene TRBV2 combines with J gene TRBJ1-1; unclear D gene. The CDR3 contains 15 residues. Trimming removed 6 bases from V and 5 bases from J, with 19 bases in between. Germline V gives CDR1 SNHLY, CDR2 FYNNEI. CDR3: CASSPPGKGGTEAFF. The CDR3 DNA reads as TGTGCCAGCAGCCCCCCTGGGAAGGGAGGGACTGAAGCTTTCTTT.

The rearrangement joins TRBV29-1 to TRBJ2-7, with 9 positions matching TRBD1. CDR1 and CDR2 from the germline V gene are SQVTM and ANQGSEA. CDR3 length: 14 residues. Trimming at V came to 2 bases and at J to 4 bases, leaving 6 bases not matched to a gene. CDR3 sequence (DNA): TGCAGCGTTGAATCAGGACAGGGGAAATACGAGCAGTACTTC. Translated, it gives CSVESGQGKYEQYF.